Following are 15 T cell receptor beta chains from one sample sequenced in a study of regulatory T cells in long-lasting Graves disease (dated by TCRdb to the early 2020s). The library was obtained by multiplex PCR. Reads for this sample came from an Illumina HiSeq 4000. TCR beta libraries were built with iRepertoire HTBI primers and Arm-PCR amplification of CDR3 regions. Starting from the raw public reads, TCRdb applied fastp trimming at Q25, assembled clones with MiXCR and retained in-frame beta chains. A single entry per CDR3 protein holds the most common genes and DNA from its merged rows. The sample includes approximately 470,000 distinct CDR3 sequences, with less than 25% observed a single time. The top ten hold over 7.5% of the sample. The time point label of this sample denotes: persistent/refractory GD, antithyroid drugs over 5 years with positive TRAb. For both TCR sequencing and RNA sequencing, RNA was extracted from PBMCs in TRIzol.

Specimen: peripheral blood mononuclear cells (PBMCs), collected when the disease was refractory, from a patient treated with antithyroid drugs. The receptor set was obtained from a female donor with Graves disease.

This clonotype was counted many times. The CDR3 is CASSLGGATGELFF. The CDR3 coding sequence is TGTGCCAGCAGCTTAGGGGGGGCGACCGGGGAGCTGTTTTTT. This rearrangement joins TRBV11-2 to TRBJ2-2; perhaps D is TRBD1 or TRBD2 (6 bases each). Germline CDR1 and CDR2: SGHAT and FQNNGV. The CDR3 loop spans 14 amino acids. V lost 1 base, J lost 5 bases, and 8 bases lay in between.

Turning to this clonotype: A much larger clone differs from this one at a single base, so this may be a read error. In DNA, the CDR3 is TGTGCCAGTTGGGACACCACCCGCTATGGCTACACCTTC. Its translation: CASWDTTRYGYTF. This sequence joins TRBV6-1 and TRBJ1-2; TRBD1 might be the D (6 bases). Germline V gives CDR1 MNHNS, CDR2 SASEGT. Trimming pared 9 bases from V and 4 bases from J, leaving 15 bases between. There are 13 residues in the CDR3.

This clonotype appeared many times. The V and J genes are TRBV5-1 and TRBJ2-7; 7 bases agree with TRBD1. This CDR3 spans 13 amino acids. Trimming cost V 3 bases and J 3 bases; bases outside gene matches: 3. In germline, CDR1 is SGHRS, CDR2 YFSETQ. The CDR3 DNA reads as TGCGCCAGCAGCTGGGACAGAGGCTACGAGCAGTACTTC. Residues: CASSWDRGYEQYF.

The chain links TRBV13 to TRBJ2-7; 8 bases agree with TRBD1. Germline lookup yields CDR1 PRHDT and CDR2 FYEKMQ (reference sequence). J gave up 3 bases and V 1 base, and 14 bases lay outside the gene matches. The CDR3 has 18 amino acids. The CDR3 coding sequence is TGTGCCAGCAGCTTAGAGGGCAGGGGGCACGCGAATATCTACGAGCAGTACTTC. Protein product: CASSLEGRGHANIYEQYF.

The genes are TRBV5-6 and TRBJ1-1; 8 bases map to TRBD1. The CDR3 spans 15 residues. CDR1 SGHDT and CDR2 YYEEEE come from the germline V gene. Trimming cost V 2 bases and J 1 base; bases outside gene matches: 4. Here the CDR3 reads CASSFGQGSNTEAFF. In DNA form, the CDR3 reads TGTGCCAGCAGCTTTGGACAGGGTTCGAACACTGAAGCTTTCTTT.

There are a few counts of this clonotype. The chain employs TRBV10-3 and TRBJ1-5, with TRBD1 as a possible D gene (5 bases). V was shortened by 0 bases and J by 6 bases, with 9 bases between the two germline ends. This CDR3 is 14 amino acids long. Germline V lookup: CDR1 ENHRY, CDR2 SYGVKD. In nucleotides, the CDR3 is TGTGCCATCAGTGAGTCATTTGGGGGTCAGCCCCAGCATTTT. Its protein is CAISESFGGQPQHF.

This clonotype showed up many times. The J gene is TRBJ2-2, the V gene TRBV12-3 or TRBV12-4, with D possibly matching TRBD2 (5 bases). V lost 5 bases, J lost 9 bases, and 7 bases lay in between. This CDR3 contains 11 residues. CDR3 DNA sequence: TGTGCCAGCAGTCGGACTCGGGAGCTGTTTTTT. This encodes CASSRTRELFF.

This rearrangement joins TRBV4-1 to TRBJ1-5; D is unresolved. The V end was cut by 0 bases, the J end by 6 bases, with 6 bases between. Germline CDR1 reads MGHRA; CDR2 reads YSYEKL. CDR3 length equals 13 residues. The CDR3 coding sequence is TGCGCCAGCAGCCAAGAATGGGGTCAGCCCCAGCATTTT. Its protein product is CASSQEWGQPQHF.

There are a few counts of this clonotype. The V and J genes are TRBV6-5 and TRBJ1-4; D possibly corresponds to TRBD1 (6 bases). The CDR3 totals 15 residues. Germline lookup yields CDR1 MNHEY and CDR2 SVGAGI. V was shortened by 2 bases and J by 8 bases, with 15 bases between the two germline ends. The CDR3 DNA sequence: TGTGCCAGCAGTTACGCGGGGGGGCAGATGGAAAAACTGTTTTTT. Protein product: CASSYAGGQMEKLFF.

The rearrangement uses TRBV5-1 and TRBJ2-2; TRBD2 agrees at 8 bases. J gave up 4 bases and V 6 bases, and 23 bases lay outside the gene matches. Looked up from germline, CDR1 is SGHRS and CDR2 is YFSETQ. The CDR3 has 20 residues. The CDR3 spells CASTRTEHTTGTSGTGELFF. Here the CDR3 DNA reads TGCGCCAGCACCAGGACAGAACACACGACTGGGACTAGTGGCACCGGGGAGCTGTTTTTT.

This clonotype was observed a few times. The rearrangement links TRBV12-3 or TRBV12-4 to TRBJ2-2, with 7 positions matching TRBD1. Trimming cost V 7 bases and J 0 bases; bases outside gene matches: 11. The CDR3 consists of 17 residues. CDR3 in amino acids: CASNLGARGSNTGELFF. The CDR3 DNA sequence: TGTGCCAGCAATCTGGGGGCCAGGGGGTCGAACACCGGGGAGCTGTTTTTT.

This clonotype has at least ten counts. The chain recombines TRBV28 with TRBJ2-2; D is unclear. The CDR3 is made up of 14 amino acids. The germline V and J ends were trimmed by 5 bases and 4 bases, with 11 bases remaining between them. Germline CDR1 is MDHEN and CDR2 is SYDVKM. The CDR3 DNA reads as TGTGCCAGCAGTCCCGGGTCGGTCACCGGGGAGCTGTTTTTT. Translated, it gives CASSPGSVTGELFF. The full variable domain, its missing parts supplied by reference TRBV28 and TRBJ2-2, is DVKVTQSSRYLVKRTGEKVFLECVQDMDHENMFWYRQDPGLGLRLIYFSYDVKMKEKGDIPEGYSVSREKKERFSLILESASTNQTSMYLCASSPGSVTGELFFGEGSRLTVL.

The gene calls are TRBV6-1 and TRBJ2-7; D may be TRBD1 (6 bases). V dropped 2 bases and J dropped 0 bases, with 11 bases sitting between them. The CDR3 loop spans 15 amino acids. The germline V gene encodes CDR1 MNHNS and CDR2 SASEGT. CDR3 protein: CASSEYVRGSYEQYF. The CDR3 DNA reads TGTGCCAGCAGTGAATACGTCAGGGGCTCCTACGAGCAGTACTTC.

The V and J genes are TRBV4-1 and TRBJ2-5; 8 bases align to TRBD2. This CDR3 is 17 amino acids long. With V trimmed by 4 bases and J by 3 bases, 13 bases remained unmatched. Germline V gives CDR1 MGHRA, CDR2 YSYEKL. The CDR3 nucleotides read TGCGCCAGCAGCCCCGGGGGGGTAGTAAGCGGCAAAGAGACCCAGTACTTC. Its translation: CASSPGGVVSGKETQYF.

The J gene is TRBJ1-6, the V gene TRBV7-2; D might be TRBD1 (5 bases). V was cut by 5 bases and J by 7 bases, with 18 bases left in between. Germline V gene sequence: CDR1 SGHTA, CDR2 FQGNSA. The CDR3 is 16 amino acids. CDR3 sequence: CASSPGTGTVNSPLHF. For the CDR3, the DNA is TGTGCCAGCAGCCCAGGAACCGGGACGGTGAATTCACCCCTCCACTTT.